This T cell receptor (beta chain) was recorded in a study of cytomegalovirus exposure and HLA in healthy donors. The wider study: A prior analysis found some 110 million unique TCR beta sequences from around 180 million T cells.

Unrecorded immune exposure was likely among donors, who were nominally healthy when sampled. Comments on this clone: Its antigen is unidentified.

Overall study findings and caveats: After further analysis at a later stage, 15,000 to 20,000 TCR beta sequences were associated with HLA alleles at 0.05 false discovery rate. TRBV6-2, TRBV6-3 and some other V segments were unresolvable in 87-base-pair reads.

60 Vbeta and 13 Jbeta primers were used in PCR. Assay: immunoSEQ multiplex PCR; the TCRdb copy retains only in-frame clones and omits some. The data show some 56,000 clones, 70% to 85% seen once. The V gene lost 4 bases and the J gene lost 2 bases, with 12 bases spanning the gap. The CDR3 has 15 amino acids. Germline CDR1 and CDR2: LNHDA and SQIVND (reference sequence). Sequencing was carried out using PBMCs. The chain employs TRBV19 and TRBJ1-3; D is ambiguous. The TCR sequence derives from a man aged 50 or older in good health and CMV-seronegative. CDR3 loop: CASSTTTGAGNTIYF. The CDR3 DNA follows: TGTGCCAGTAGTACGACTACCGGGGCTGGAAACACCATATATTTT.